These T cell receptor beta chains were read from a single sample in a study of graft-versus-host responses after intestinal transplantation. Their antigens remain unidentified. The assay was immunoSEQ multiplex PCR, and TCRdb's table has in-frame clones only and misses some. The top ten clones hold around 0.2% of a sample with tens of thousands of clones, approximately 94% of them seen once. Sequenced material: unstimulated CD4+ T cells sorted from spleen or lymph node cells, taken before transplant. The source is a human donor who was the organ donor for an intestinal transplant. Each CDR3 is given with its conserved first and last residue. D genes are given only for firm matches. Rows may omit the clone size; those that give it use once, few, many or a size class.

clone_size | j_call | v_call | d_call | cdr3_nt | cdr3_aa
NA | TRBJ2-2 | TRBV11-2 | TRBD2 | TGTGCCAGCAGCCCCCTCGATCTAGCGGGGGACACCGGGGAGCTGTTTTTT | CASSPLDLAGDTGELFF
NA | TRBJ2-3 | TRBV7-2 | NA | TGTGCCAGCAGCTTAGCGCAAAATACGCAGTATTTT | CASSLAQNTQYF
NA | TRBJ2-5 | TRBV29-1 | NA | TGCAGCGTTAGAAGGGGGGGCGAGGAGACCCAGTACTTC | CSVRRGGEETQYF
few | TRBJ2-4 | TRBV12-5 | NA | TGTGCTAGTGGTTTGGCCCATTGGGGTGGGGAAGGCAAAAACATTCAGTACTTC | CASGLAHWGGEGKNIQYF
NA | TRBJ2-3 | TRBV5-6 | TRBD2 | TGTGCCAGCAGCTTGGACCCCGGGGGGGCTATTACGCAGTATTTT | CASSLDPGGAITQYF
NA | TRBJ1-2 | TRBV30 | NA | TGTGCCTGGAGTGTCCGGCGGGGGTCCTATGGCTACACCTTC | CAWSVRRGSYGYTF
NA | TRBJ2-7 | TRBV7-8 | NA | TGTGCCAGCAGCTTAGCTGGTGCAAATTACGAGCAGTACTTC | CASSLAGANYEQYF
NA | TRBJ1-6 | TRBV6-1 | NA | TGTGCCAGCAGTCACGGGAGGGCTCGAGGTCCCCTCCACTTT | CASSHGRARGPLHF
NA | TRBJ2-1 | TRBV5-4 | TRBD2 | TGTGCCAGCAGTTCTCCGGGACTACGATACTCCTACAATGAGCAGTTCTTC | CASSSPGLRYSYNEQFF
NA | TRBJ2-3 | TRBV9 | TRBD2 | TGTGCCAGCAGCGTAGGTTTGGGACTAGCGGGCCCTAGCACAGATACGCAGTATTTT | CASSVGLGLAGPSTDTQYF
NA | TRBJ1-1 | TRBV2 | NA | TGTGCCAGCTACTTAATCGAGAGGGCTGAAGCTTTCTTT | CASYLIERAEAFF
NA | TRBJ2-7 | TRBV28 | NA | TGTGCCAGCACCGGAAACGAGCAGTACTTC | CASTGNEQYF
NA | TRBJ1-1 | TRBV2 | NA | TGTGCCAGCAGTGTTTCAGGGAACACTGAAGCTTTCTTT | CASSVSGNTEAFF
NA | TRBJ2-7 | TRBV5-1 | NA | TGCGCCAGCAGCACCAGGGAAGCGATCCTTAGGGACGAGCAGTACTTC | CASSTREAILRDEQYF
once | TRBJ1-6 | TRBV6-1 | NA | TGTGCCAGCAGTTGGACGGGGGTGGATTCACCCCTCCACTTT | CASSWTGVDSPLHF
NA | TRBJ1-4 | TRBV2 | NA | TGTGCCAGCAGTGGTCTGGAAAAACTGTTTTTT | CASSGLEKLFF
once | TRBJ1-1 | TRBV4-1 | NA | TGCGCCAGCAACCAAGATCTGGGGGGGACCACTGAAGCTTTCTTT | CASNQDLGGTTEAFF
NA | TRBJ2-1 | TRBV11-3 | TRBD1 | TGTGCCAGCAGCTCAGGGGGCAATGAGCAGTTCTTC | CASSSGGNEQFF
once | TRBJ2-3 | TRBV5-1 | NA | TGCGCCAGCAGCCCTCCGGGACCAAATTATCGCACAGATACGCAGTATTTT | CASSPPGPNYRTDTQYF
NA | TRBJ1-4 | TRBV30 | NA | TGTGCCTGGAGTGTAGCTCAGGGTCGGGAAAAACTGTTTTTT | CAWSVAQGREKLFF
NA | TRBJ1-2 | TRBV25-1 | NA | TGTGCCAGCAGTGAACAGGGGAAAGCTAACTATGGCTACACCTTC | CASSEQGKANYGYTF
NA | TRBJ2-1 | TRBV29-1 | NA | TGCAGCGTTGAAAGTGACAAATACAATGAGCAGTTCTTC | CSVESDKYNEQFF
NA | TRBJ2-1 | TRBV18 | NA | TGTGCCAGCTCACCTTCTGTGTCATACAATGAGCAGTTCTTC | CASSPSVSYNEQFF
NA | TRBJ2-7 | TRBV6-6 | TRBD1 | TGTGCCAGCAGTACCTCCGGGACAGGGCCCTACGAGCAGTACTTC | CASSTSGTGPYEQYF
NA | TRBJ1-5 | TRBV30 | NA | TGTGCCTGGAGTCCCCGCTTACAGGGCCCCCAGCATTTT | CAWSPRLQGPQHF
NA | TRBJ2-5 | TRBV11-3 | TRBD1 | TGTGCCAGCAGCCGGACAGGGGGTTCAGAGACCCAGTACTTC | CASSRTGGSETQYF
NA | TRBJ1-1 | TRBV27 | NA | TGTGCCAGCAGGCTTAGTACAAAGAACACTGAAGCTTTCTTT | CASRLSTKNTEAFF
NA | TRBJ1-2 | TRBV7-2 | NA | TGTGCCAGCAGCTTAGGGGCAGGTGGCTACACCTTC | CASSLGAGGYTF
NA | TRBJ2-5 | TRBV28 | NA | TGTGCCGGCAGTTTTCGGTCGAGAGGGACCCAGTACTTC | CAGSFRSRGTQYF
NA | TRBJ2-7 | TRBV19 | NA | TGTGCCACCCAACGGTGGGGGAGGTACGAGCAGTACTTC | CATQRWGRYEQYF
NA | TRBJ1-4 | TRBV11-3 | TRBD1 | TGTGCCAGCAGCACCTGGACAGGAACTAATGAAAAACTGTTTTTT | CASSTWTGTNEKLFF
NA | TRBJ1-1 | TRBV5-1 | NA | TGCGCCAGCAGCTTGGTAGTGGGCTACACTGAAGCTTTCTTT | CASSLVVGYTEAFF
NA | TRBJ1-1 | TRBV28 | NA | TGTGCCAGCAGAGTCAGTGGGCGTACCACTGAAGCTTTCTTT | CASRVSGRTTEAFF
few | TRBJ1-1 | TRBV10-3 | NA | TGTGCCATCAGAGGGATGAACACTGAAGCTTTCTTT | CAIRGMNTEAFF
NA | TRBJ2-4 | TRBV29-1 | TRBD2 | TGCAGCGGGACGCTAGCGGGGGGGTACATTCAGTACTTC | CSGTLAGGYIQYF
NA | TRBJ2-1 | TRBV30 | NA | TGTGCCTGGAGTTGGGACACATCCTACAATGAGCAGTTCTTC | CAWSWDTSYNEQFF
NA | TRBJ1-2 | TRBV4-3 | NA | TGCGCCAGCAGCCAAGACCGGGCAGGCTCCTATGGCTACACCTTC | CASSQDRAGSYGYTF
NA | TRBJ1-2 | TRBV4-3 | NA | TGCGCCAGCAGCCGAGCCGGGACGACTAACTATGGCTACACCTTC | CASSRAGTTNYGYTF
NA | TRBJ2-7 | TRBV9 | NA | TGTGCCAGCAGCGCTCTGGGGAATCCCTACGAGCAGTACTTC | CASSALGNPYEQYF
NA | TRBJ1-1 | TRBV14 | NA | TGTGCCAGCAGCCAAGGGGTGGATCTGGGTCCTGAAGCTTTCTTT | CASSQGVDLGPEAFF
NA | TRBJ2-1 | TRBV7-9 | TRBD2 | TGTGCCAGCAGCTCCCCGGGACTAGCGGGGGTCAATGAGCAGTTCTTC | CASSSPGLAGVNEQFF
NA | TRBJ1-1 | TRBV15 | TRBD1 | TGTGCCACCAGCAGGGCAGGGGGGGCGATGAACACTGAAGCTTTCTTT | CATSRAGGAMNTEAFF
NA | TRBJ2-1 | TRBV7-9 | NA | TGTGCCAGCACCAGACAGAGCTCCTACAATGAGCAGTTCTTC | CASTRQSSYNEQFF
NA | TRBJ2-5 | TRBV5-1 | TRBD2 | TGCGCCAGCAGCTTGTTTCGCGGGGGGAACCAAGAGACCCAGTACTTC | CASSLFRGGNQETQYF
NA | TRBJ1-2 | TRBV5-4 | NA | TGTGCCAGCAGCCGGGGACTAAGGGGCTACACCTTC | CASSRGLRGYTF
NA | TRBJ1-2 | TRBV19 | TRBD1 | TGTGCCAGTAGTCCCCTCGAAATGACAGGGTTCGGCTACACCTTC | CASSPLEMTGFGYTF
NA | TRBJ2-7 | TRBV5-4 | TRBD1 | TGTGCCAGCAGCCAGGGTCCGGGACAGCCTTCCTCCTACGAGCAGTACTTC | CASSQGPGQPSSYEQYF
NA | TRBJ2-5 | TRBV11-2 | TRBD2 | TGTGCCAGCAGCTTAGTCGGGGGGGCGCGAGAGACCCAGTACTTC | CASSLVGGARETQYF
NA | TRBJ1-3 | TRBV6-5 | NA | TGTGCCAGCATCTCATGGGGGGTTGGGGGAAACACCATATATTTT | CASISWGVGGNTIYF
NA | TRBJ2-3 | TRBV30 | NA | TGTGCCTGGAGTGCGACAGATACGCAGTATTTT | CAWSATDTQYF
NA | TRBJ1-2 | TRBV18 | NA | TGTGCCAGCTCTCCCAAAACAGACTATGGCTACACCTTC | CASSPKTDYGYTF
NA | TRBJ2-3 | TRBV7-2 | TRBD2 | TGTGCCAGCAGCTTTAACGGGGGGTCCCACACAGATACGCAGTATTTT | CASSFNGGSHTDTQYF
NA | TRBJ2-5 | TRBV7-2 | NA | TGTGCCAGCAGCCGCCAGGGGCAGTACCAAGAGACCCAGTACTTC | CASSRQGQYQETQYF
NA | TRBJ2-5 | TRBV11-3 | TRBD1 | TGTGCCAGCAGCCTCGACAGGGAGGAGACCCAGTACTTC | CASSLDREETQYF